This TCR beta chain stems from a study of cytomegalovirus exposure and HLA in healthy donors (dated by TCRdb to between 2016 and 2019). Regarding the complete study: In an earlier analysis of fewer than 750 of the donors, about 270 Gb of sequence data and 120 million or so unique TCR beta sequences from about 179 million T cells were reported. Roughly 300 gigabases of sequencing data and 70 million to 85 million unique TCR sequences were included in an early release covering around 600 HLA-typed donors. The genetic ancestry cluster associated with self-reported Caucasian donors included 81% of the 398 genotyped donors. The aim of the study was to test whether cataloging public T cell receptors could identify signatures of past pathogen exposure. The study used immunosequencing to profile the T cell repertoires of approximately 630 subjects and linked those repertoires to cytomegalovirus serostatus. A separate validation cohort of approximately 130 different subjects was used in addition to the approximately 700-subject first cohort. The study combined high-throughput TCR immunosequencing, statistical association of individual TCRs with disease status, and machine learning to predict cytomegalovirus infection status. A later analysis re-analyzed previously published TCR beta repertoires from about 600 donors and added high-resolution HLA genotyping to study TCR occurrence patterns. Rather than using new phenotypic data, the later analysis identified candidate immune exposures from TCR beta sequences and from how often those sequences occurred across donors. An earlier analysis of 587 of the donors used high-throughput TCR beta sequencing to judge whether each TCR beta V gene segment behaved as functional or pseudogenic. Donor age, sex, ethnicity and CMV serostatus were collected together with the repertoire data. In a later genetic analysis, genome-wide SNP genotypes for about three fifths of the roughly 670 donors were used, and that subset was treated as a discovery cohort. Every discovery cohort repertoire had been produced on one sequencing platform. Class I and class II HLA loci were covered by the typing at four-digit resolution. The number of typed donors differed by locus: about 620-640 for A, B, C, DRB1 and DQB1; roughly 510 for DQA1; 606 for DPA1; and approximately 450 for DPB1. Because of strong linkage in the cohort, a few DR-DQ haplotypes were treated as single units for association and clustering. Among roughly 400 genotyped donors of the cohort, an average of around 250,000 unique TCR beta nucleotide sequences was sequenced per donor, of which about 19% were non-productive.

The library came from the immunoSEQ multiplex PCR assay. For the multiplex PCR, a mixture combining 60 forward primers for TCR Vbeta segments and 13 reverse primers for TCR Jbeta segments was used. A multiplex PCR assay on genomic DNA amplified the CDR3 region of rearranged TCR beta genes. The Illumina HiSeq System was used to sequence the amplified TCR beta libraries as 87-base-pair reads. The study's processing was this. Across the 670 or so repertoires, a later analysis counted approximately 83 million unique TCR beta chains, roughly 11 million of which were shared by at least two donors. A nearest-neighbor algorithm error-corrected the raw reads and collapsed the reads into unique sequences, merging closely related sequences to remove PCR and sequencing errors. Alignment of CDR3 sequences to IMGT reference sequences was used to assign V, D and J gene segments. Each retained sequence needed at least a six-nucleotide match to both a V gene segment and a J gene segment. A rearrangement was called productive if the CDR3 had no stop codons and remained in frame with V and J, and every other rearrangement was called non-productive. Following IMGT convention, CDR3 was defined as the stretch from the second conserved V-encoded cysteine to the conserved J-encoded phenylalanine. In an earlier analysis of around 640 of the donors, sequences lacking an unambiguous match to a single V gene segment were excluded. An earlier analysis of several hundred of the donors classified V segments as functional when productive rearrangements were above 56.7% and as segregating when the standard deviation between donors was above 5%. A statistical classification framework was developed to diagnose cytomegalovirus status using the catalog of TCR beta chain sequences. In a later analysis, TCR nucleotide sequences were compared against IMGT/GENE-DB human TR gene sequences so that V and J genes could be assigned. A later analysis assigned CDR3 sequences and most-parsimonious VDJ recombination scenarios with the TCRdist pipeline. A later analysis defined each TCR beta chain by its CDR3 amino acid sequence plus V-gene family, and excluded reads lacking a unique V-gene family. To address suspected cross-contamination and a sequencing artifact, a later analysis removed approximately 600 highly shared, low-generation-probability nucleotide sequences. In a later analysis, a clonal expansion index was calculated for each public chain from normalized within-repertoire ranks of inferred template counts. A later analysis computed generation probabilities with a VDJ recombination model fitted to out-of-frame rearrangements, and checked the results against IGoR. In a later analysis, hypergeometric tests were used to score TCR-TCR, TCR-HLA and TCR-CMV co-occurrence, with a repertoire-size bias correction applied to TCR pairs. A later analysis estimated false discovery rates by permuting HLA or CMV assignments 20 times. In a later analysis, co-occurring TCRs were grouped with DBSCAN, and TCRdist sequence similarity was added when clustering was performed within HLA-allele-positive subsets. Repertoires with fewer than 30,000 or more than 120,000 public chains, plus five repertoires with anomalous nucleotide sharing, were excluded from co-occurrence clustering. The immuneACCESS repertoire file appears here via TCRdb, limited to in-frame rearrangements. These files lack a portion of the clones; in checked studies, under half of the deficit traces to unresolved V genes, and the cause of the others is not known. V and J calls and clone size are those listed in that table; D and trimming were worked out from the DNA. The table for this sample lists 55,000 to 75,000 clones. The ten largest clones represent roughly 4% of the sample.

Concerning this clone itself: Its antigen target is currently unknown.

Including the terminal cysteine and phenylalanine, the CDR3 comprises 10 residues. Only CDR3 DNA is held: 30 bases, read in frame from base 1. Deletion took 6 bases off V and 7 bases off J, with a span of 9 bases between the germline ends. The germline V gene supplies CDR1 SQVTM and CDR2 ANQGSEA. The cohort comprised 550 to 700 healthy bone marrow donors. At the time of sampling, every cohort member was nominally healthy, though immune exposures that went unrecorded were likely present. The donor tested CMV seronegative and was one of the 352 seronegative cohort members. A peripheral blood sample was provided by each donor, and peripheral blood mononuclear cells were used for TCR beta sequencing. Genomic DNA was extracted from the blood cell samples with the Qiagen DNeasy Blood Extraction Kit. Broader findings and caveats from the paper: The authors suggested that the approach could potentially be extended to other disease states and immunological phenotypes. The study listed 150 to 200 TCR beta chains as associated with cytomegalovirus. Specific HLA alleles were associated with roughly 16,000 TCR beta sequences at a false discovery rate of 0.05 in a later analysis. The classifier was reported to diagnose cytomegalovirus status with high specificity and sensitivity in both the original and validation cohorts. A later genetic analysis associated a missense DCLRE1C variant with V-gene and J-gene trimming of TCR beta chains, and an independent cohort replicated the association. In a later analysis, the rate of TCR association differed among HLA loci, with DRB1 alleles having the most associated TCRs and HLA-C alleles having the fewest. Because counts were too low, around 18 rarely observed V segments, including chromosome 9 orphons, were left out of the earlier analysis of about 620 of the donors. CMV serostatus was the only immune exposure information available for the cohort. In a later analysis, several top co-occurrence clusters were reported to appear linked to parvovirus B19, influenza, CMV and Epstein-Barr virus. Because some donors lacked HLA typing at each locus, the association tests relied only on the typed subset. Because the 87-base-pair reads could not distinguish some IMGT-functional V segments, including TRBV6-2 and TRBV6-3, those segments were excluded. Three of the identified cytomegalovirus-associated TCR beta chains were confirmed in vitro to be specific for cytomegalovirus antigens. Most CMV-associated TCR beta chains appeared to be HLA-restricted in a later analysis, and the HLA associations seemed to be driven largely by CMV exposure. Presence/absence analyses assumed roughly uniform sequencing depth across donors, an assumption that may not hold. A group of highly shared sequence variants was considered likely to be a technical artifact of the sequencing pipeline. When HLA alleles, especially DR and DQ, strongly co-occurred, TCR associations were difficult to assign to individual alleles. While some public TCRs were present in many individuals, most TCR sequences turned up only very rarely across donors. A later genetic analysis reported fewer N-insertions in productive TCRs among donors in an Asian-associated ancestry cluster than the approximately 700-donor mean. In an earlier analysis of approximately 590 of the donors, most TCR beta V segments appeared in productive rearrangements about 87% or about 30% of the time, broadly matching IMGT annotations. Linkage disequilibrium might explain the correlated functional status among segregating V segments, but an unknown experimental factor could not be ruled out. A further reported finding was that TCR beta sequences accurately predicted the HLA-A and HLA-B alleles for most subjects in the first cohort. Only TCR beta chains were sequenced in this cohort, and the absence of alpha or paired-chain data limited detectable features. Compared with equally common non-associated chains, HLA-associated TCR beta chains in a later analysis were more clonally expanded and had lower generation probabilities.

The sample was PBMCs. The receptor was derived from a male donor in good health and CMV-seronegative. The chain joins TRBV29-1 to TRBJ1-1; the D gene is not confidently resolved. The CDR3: CSVSDYEAFF. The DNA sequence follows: TGCAGCGTCTCAGACTATGAAGCTTTCTTT.